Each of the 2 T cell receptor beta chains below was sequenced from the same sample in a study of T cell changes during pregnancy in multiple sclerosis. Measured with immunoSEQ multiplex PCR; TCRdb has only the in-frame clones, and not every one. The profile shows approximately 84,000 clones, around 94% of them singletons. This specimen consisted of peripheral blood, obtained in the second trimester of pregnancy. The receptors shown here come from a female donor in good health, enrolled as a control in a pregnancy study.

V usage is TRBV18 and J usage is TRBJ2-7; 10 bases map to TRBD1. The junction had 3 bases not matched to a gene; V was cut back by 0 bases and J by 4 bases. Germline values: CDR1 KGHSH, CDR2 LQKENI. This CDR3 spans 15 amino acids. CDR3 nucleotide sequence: TGTGCCAGCTCACCACCCAGGGACAGGGGATACGAGCAGTACTTC. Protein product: CASSPPRDRGYEQYF.

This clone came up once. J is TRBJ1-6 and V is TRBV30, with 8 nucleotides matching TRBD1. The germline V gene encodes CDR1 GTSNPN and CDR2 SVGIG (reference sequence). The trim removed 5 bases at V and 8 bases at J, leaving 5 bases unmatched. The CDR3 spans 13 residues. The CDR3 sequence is CAWGTGGDSPLHF. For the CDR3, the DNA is TGTGCCTGGGGGACAGGAGGGGATTCACCCCTCCACTTT.